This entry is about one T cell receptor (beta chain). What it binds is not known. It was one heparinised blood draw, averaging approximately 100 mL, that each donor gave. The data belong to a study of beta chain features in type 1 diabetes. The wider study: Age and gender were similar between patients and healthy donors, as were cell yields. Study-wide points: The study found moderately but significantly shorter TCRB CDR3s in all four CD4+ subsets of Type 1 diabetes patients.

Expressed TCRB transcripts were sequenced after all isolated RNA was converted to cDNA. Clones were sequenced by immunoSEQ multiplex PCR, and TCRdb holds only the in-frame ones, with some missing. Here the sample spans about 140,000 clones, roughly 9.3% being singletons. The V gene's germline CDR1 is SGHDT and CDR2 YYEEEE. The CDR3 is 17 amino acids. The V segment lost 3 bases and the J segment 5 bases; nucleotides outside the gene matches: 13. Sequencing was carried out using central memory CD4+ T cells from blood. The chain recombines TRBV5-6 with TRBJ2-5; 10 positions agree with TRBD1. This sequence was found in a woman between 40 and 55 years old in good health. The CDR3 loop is CASSWAGLTGGLETQYF. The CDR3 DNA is TGTGCCAGCAGCTGGGCGGGACTGACAGGGGGCTTGGAGACCCAGTACTTC. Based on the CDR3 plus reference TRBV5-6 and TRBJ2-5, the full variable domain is DAGVTQSPTHLIKTRGQQVTLRCSPKSGHDTVSWYQQALGQGPQFIFQYYEEEERQRGNFPDRFSGHQFPNYSSELNVNALLLGDSALYLCASSWAGLTGGLETQYFGPGTRLLVL.